Listed here are 30 T cell receptor beta chains from one sample, sequenced in a study of cytomegalovirus exposure and HLA in healthy donors. The PCR made use of 60 Vbeta and 13 Jbeta primers. The data were produced by immunoSEQ multiplex PCR, yet TCRdb's version contains in-frame clones alone and is incomplete. Here the sample spans about 120,000 clones, 7% to 9.5% being singletons. Material for sequencing was PBMCs. The receptors derive from a woman in her forties in good health and CMV-seropositive.

This clone was seen only a few times. The chain is built from TRBV4-1 and TRBJ2-6; D unresolved. Germline values: CDR1 MGHRA, CDR2 YSYEKL. The CDR3 is 17 residues long. Between the trimmed V and J ends, which lost 2 bases and 4 bases, there was a span of 15 bases. CDR3 protein: CASSQPPLRVGANVLTF. The CDR3 bases are TGCGCCAGCAGCCAACCCCCCCTACGGGTCGGGGCCAACGTCCTGACTTTC.

This clone was detected only a few times. The rearrangement links TRBV19 to TRBJ1-1; D is perhaps TRBD1 (6 bases). Germline V gene data show CDR1 as LNHDA and CDR2 as SQIVND (reference sequence). Trimming took off 0 bases at V and 8 bases at J, with 13 bases between the two ends. The CDR3 is made up of 14 amino acids. DNA for the CDR3: TGTGCCAGTAGTATAGATCGGGGCAGGGGAGAAGCTTTCTTT. The encoded protein is CASSIDRGRGEAFF.

This clone has a handful of counts. This chain connects TRBV7-3 to TRBJ2-1; the match to TRBD2 covers 7 bases. Trimming took 5 bases from V and 9 from J; bases not matched to a gene: 7. There are 13 residues in the CDR3. Germline values: CDR1 SGHTA, CDR2 FQGTGA. DNA for the CDR3: TGTGCCAGCAGCCCGGGACTACCGGGTGAGCAGTTCTTC. It encodes CASSPGLPGEQFF.

The rearrangement joins TRBV10-2 to TRBJ2-7; the match to TRBD1 covers 8 bases. The V gene end was trimmed by 6 bases and the J gene end by 4 bases; junction bases not matched to a gene: 8. Germline V lookup: CDR1 WSHSY, CDR2 SAAADI. The CDR3 covers 14 residues. In DNA form, the CDR3 reads TGCGCCAGCAGCGAACAGGGGGTATCTTACGAGCAGTACTTC. Residues: CASSEQGVSYEQYF.

This clone appeared a few times. The rearrangement links TRBV5-4 to TRBJ1-1; no reliable D call. Per the germline V gene, CDR1 is SGHNT and CDR2 is YYREEE (reference sequence). The CDR3 contains 15 residues. V gave up 3 bases and J gave up 5 bases, with 17 bases separating them. The CDR3 DNA sequence: TGTGCCAGCAGCTCCGTACGGGGTGCAAAAACTGAAGCTTTCTTT. Its protein is CASSSVRGAKTEAFF.

There are a few counts of this clone. The chain uses TRBV5-6 and TRBJ1-1, with D maybe TRBD1 (5 bases). The CDR3 extends over 14 amino acids. V shed 1 base and J shed 6 bases, with 13 bases lying between them. Germline V gives CDR1 SGHDT, CDR2 YYEEEE. The CDR3 spells CASSLYGDLPEAFF. CDR3 DNA: TGTGCCAGCAGCTTGTACGGGGACTTACCTGAAGCTTTCTTT.

This clone has more than one count but fewer than ten. V is TRBV5-1 and J is TRBJ1-1; 10 bases are a match to TRBD1. Germline V gene sequence: CDR1 SGHRS, CDR2 YFSETQ. This CDR3 contains 15 residues. V was clipped by 2 bases and J by 5 bases; unmatched bases: 6. Written as DNA, the CDR3 is TGCGCCAGCAGCTTTCCCGGGACAGGGGAAACTGAAGCTTTCTTT. Translated, it gives CASSFPGTGETEAFF.

The genes are TRBV4-1 and TRBJ2-7; TRBD1 is a possible D gene (6 bases). This CDR3 spans 15 amino acids. Per germline, CDR1 MGHRA and CDR2 YSYEKL. Trimming cost V 0 bases and J 0 bases, with 9 bases left between them. As DNA, the CDR3 is TGCGCCAGCAGCCAAGAGGGGGCCAGCTCCTACGAGCAGTACTTC. Translation: CASSQEGASSYEQYF.

The sample holds a few counts of this clone. V usage is TRBV7-3 and J usage is TRBJ1-1; D may be TRBD1 (6 bases). CDR1 and CDR2 from the germline V gene are SGHTA and FQGTGA. The CDR3 is made up of 14 amino acids. Trimming stripped 1 base from V and 4 bases from J, with 10 bases between. The CDR3 nucleotides read TGTGCCAGCAGCTTAAACAGGGATATCACTGAAGCTTTCTTT. Its translation: CASSLNRDITEAFF. The full variable domain, with the rest looked up from reference TRBV7-3 and TRBJ1-1, is GAGVSQTPSNKVTEKGKYVELRCDPISGHTALYWYRQSLGQGPEFLIYFQGTGAADDSGLPNDRFFAVRPEGSVSTLKIQRTERGDSAVYLCASSLNRDITEAFFGQGTRLTVV.

This clone was observed a few times. The chain links TRBV7-9 to TRBJ1-1; no clear D. Germline V CDR1 and CDR2: SEHNR, FQNEAQ (reference sequence). V dropped 4 bases and J dropped 0 bases, with 6 bases sitting between them. There are 13 residues in the CDR3. As DNA, the CDR3 is TGTGCCAGCAGCTCGAGGGTGAACACTGAAGCTTTCTTT. Its protein is CASSSRVNTEAFF.

The chain links TRBV10-3 to TRBJ2-4; the match to TRBD1 covers 7 bases. The CDR3 totals 17 residues. Germline values: CDR1 ENHRY, CDR2 SYGVKD. V trimming: 0 bases; J trimming: 3 bases; junction bases outside the gene matches: 8. The CDR3 DNA follows: TGTGCCATCAGTGAGTCGAGGCAGGGGGTAGGCAAAAACATTCAGTACTTC. As protein: CAISESRQGVGKNIQYF.

Sample share makes this clone large. The identical CDR3 is also encoded by other nucleotide sequences in the sample. The chain combines TRBV6-5 with TRBJ1-2; D is uncertain. V shed 6 bases and J shed 2 bases, with 7 bases lying between them. The CDR3 consists of 12 residues. Germline V gives CDR1 MNHEY, CDR2 SVGAGI. CDR3 amino acids: CASSPKNYGYTF. CDR3 DNA sequence: TGTGCCAGCAGCCCCAAAAACTATGGCTACACCTTC.

This clone was seen a few times. The chain uses TRBV6-4 and TRBJ1-2; unclear D gene. The CDR3 loop spans 13 amino acids. V lost 3 bases, J lost 7 bases, and 12 bases lay in between. CDR1 and CDR2 from the germline V gene are MRHNA and SNTAGT. CDR3 sequence (DNA): TGTGCCAGCAGTGAAGTGGAGTCTACTGGCTACACCTTC. The encoded protein is CASSEVESTGYTF.

The rearrangement uses TRBV28 and TRBJ1-2; D perhaps matches TRBD1 (6 bases). Germline-derived CDR1 and CDR2 are MDHEN and SYDVKM. The CDR3 is made up of 13 amino acids. V lost 5 bases, J lost 10 bases, and 17 bases lay in between. CDR3 amino acids: CASSAGGPHAYTF. CDR3 DNA: TGTGCCAGCAGTGCCGGGGGGCCTCATGCCTACACCTTC.

There are a few counts of this clone. The chain employs TRBV19 and TRBJ2-2; 9 nucleotides line up with TRBD1. The CDR3 loop spans 16 amino acids. The germline gives CDR1 LNHDA, CDR2 SQIVND (reference sequence). The V and J ends lost 7 bases and 5 bases, in that order; junction bases with no gene match: 11. The CDR3 DNA sequence: TGTGCCAGTACCCCAACGGACAGGGGACGTACCGGGGAGCTGTTTTTT. The encoded protein is CASTPTDRGRTGELFF. Variable domain in full (rest from reference TRBV19 and TRBJ2-2): DGGITQSPKYLFRKEGQNVTLSCEQNLNHDAMYWYRQDPGQGLRLIYYSQIVNDFQKGDIAEGYSVSREKKESFPLTVTSAQKNPTAFYLCASTPTDRGRTGELFFGEGSRLTVL.

This clone was detected only a few times. The chain uses TRBV6-1 and TRBJ1-1, with unresolved D. Germline V gives CDR1 MNHNS, CDR2 SASEGT. Between the trimmed V and J ends, which lost 5 bases and 1 base, there was a span of 8 bases. The length of the CDR3 is 13 residues. The CDR3 coding sequence is TGTGCCAGCAGTCAGGCAGAGAACACTGAAGCTTTCTTT. It codes for CASSQAENTEAFF.

V usage is TRBV5-1 and J usage is TRBJ1-3, with D maybe TRBD1 (5 bases). Germline values: CDR1 SGHRS, CDR2 YFSETQ. Trimming took 4 bases from V and 0 from J, leaving 11 bases between them. CDR3 length: 15 amino acids. CDR3 loop: CASSTGLHSGNTIYF. The CDR3 bases are TGCGCCAGCAGCACGGGACTCCACTCTGGAAACACCATATATTTT.

This clone showed up just a few times. The rearrangement links TRBV5-1 to TRBJ2-7; D remains unclear. Trimming took off 2 bases at V and 1 base at J, with 10 bases between the two ends. The CDR3 extends over 14 amino acids. CDR1 is SGHRS and CDR2 is YFSETQ in the germline V gene. CDR3 DNA: TGCGCCAGCAGCTTACAGCCTGCGTCCTACGAGCAGTACTTC. Translating it yields CASSLQPASYEQYF.

The gene calls are TRBV4-2 and TRBJ2-5; 9 bases match TRBD2. Germline trimming cut 0 bases from V and 11 bases from J; bases unmatched to any gene: 10. Looked up from germline, CDR1 is LGHNA and CDR2 is YNFKEQ. The CDR3 length is 15 residues. CDR3: CASSQDEGSGGEQYF. In nucleotides, the CDR3 is TGTGCCAGCAGCCAAGATGAGGGTAGCGGGGGAGAGCAGTACTTC.

This clone was detected a few times. The chain joins TRBV28 to TRBJ1-1, with a weak D call TRBD1 (6 bases). Germline CDR1 and CDR2: MDHEN and SYDVKM. V dropped 3 bases and J dropped 3 bases, with 17 bases sitting between them. The CDR3 runs to 16 residues. The CDR3 bases are TGTGCCAGCAGTTTGAACAGGGAAGGTAAGGACACTGAAGCTTTCTTT. Its translation: CASSLNREGKDTEAFF.

This clone was detected a few times. The chain combines TRBV6-1 with TRBJ1-4; D perhaps matches TRBD1 (5 bases). CDR1 and CDR2 (germline): MNHNS, SASEGT. V dropped 7 bases and J dropped 5 bases, with 14 bases sitting between them. The CDR3 has 14 amino acids. DNA for the CDR3: TGTGCCAGCATCCCTCAGGGTTTAAATGAAAAACTGTTTTTT. Its protein product is CASIPQGLNEKLFF.

The table lists this clone with a few counts. The chain uses TRBV5-1 and TRBJ2-5, with TRBD1 matching over 8 bases. Germline V gene data show CDR1 as SGHRS and CDR2 as YFSETQ. J was trimmed by 5 bases and V by 4 bases; bases with no gene match: 7. This CDR3 is built from 14 residues. In nucleotides, the CDR3 is TGCGCCAGCAGCCCATCAACAGGGGGGGAGACCCAGTACTTC. Translated: CASSPSTGGETQYF.

CDR3: CASSLSLAGEAYEQYF. The CDR3 bases are TGTGCCAGCAGCTTAAGTCTAGCGGGGGAAGCCTACGAGCAGTACTTC. The chain is built from TRBV13 and TRBJ2-7; 10 nucleotides line up with TRBD2. The trim removed 2 bases at V and 2 bases at J, leaving 6 bases unmatched. Germline V lookup: CDR1 PRHDT, CDR2 FYEKMQ (reference sequence). The CDR3 covers 16 residues. Combining the CDR3 with reference TRBV13 and TRBJ2-7 gives the whole variable domain AAGVIQSPRHLIKEKRETATLKCYPIPRHDTVYWYQQGPGQDPQFLISFYEKMQSDKGSIPDRFSAQQFSDYHSELNMSSLELGDSALYFCASSLSLAGEAYEQYFGPGTRLTVT.

This clone came up many times. V and J are TRBV5-4 and TRBJ1-4, with 7 bases matching TRBD1. The CDR3 is made up of 15 amino acids. V lost 4 bases, J lost 5 bases, and 8 bases stayed unmatched. Per the germline V gene, CDR1 is SGHNT and CDR2 is YYREEE (reference sequence). CDR3 nucleotides: TGTGCCAGCAGCCAAACCCAGGGGGTAAATGAAAAACTGTTTTTT. As protein: CASSQTQGVNEKLFF.

The chain employs TRBV27 and TRBJ1-1, with D possibly matching TRBD1 (5 bases). This CDR3 is built from 14 residues. V was trimmed by 6 bases and J by 8 bases, leaving 19 bases between them. Germline CDR1 and CDR2: MNHEY and SMNVEV (reference sequence). The CDR3 loop is CASSPSKGVGEAFF. CDR3 sequence (DNA): TGTGCCAGCAGCCCCTCCAAAGGGGTTGGAGAAGCTTTCTTT.

This clone was counted a few times. A junction end diverges from the germline sequence, so it may reflect a read error. This sequence joins TRBV30 and TRBJ1-5, with D hard to call. The CDR3 covers 13 residues. The germline CDR1 and CDR2 sequences are GTSNPN and SVGIG (reference sequence). CDR3 residues: CAWSPGSNQHQHF. In DNA form, the CDR3 reads TGTGCCTGGAGCCCGGGGAGCAATCAGCACCAGCATTTT.

The CDR3 DNA follows: TGCGCCAGCAGCTTGGCCTGGCCAGGGCGCATGAACACTGAAGCTTTCTTT. It specifies CASSLAWPGRMNTEAFF. This sequence joins TRBV5-1 and TRBJ1-1; D perhaps matches TRBD1 (5 bases). The CDR3 contains 17 residues. Trimming stripped 0 bases from V and 0 bases from J, with 15 bases between. Per germline, CDR1 SGHRS and CDR2 YFSETQ.

V usage is TRBV19 and J usage is TRBJ2-7; the D gene is possibly TRBD2 (6 bases). Germline V CDR1 and CDR2: LNHDA, SQIVND (reference sequence). V lost 3 bases, J lost 5 bases, and 11 bases lay in between. CDR3 length equals 13 residues. CDR3 coding DNA: TGTGCCAGTAGTATGAGGGGAGGCAACGAGCAGTACTTC. It specifies CASSMRGGNEQYF.

CDR3 residues: CASSGQGYGETQYF. CDR3 coding DNA: TGCGCCAGCAGCGGCCAGGGTTACGGCGAGACCCAGTACTTC. V is TRBV5-1 and J is TRBJ2-5; D perhaps matches TRBD1 (5 bases). CDR1 is SGHRS and CDR2 is YFSETQ in the germline V gene. Trimming removed 4 bases from V and 5 bases from J, with 15 bases in between. CDR3 length equals 14 residues.

This clone was picked up a small number of times. The chain carries TRBV19 and TRBJ1-5, with 8 bases aligning to TRBD1. Germline-derived CDR1 and CDR2 are LNHDA and SQIVND (reference sequence). V was clipped by 5 bases and J by 0 bases; unmatched bases: 3. The length of the CDR3 is 15 residues. CDR3 loop: CASSSGQVSNQPQHF. Written as DNA, the CDR3 is TGTGCCAGTAGTTCGGGACAGGTTAGCAATCAGCCCCAGCATTTT.